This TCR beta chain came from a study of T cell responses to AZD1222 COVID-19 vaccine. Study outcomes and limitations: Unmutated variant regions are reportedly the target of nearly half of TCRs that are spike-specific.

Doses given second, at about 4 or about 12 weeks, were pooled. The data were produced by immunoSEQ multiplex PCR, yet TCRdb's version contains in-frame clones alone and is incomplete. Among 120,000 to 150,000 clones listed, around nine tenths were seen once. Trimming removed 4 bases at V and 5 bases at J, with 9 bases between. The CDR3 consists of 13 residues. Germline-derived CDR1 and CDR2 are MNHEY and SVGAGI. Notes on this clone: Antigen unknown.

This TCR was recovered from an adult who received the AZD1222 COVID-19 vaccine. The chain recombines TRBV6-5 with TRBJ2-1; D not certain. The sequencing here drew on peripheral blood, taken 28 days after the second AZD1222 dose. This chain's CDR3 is CASSSVRDNEQFF. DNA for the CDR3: TGTGCCAGCAGTTCGGTCAGAGACAATGAGCAGTTCTTC.